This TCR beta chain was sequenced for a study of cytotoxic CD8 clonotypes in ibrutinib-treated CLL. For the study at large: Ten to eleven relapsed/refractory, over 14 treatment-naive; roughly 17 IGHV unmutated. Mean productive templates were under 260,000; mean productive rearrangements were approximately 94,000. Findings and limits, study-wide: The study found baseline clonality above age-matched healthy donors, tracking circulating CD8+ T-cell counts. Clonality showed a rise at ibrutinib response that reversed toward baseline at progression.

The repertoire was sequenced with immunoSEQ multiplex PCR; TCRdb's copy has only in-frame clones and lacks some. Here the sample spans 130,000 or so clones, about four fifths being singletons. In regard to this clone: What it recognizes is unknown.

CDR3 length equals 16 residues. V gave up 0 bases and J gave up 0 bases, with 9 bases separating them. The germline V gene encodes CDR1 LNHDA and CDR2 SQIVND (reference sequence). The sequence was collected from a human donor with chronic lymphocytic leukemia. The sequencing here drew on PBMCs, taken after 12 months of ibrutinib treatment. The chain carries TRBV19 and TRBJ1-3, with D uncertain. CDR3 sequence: CASSIDHTSSGNTIYF. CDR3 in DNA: TGTGCCAGTAGTATAGACCACACAAGCTCTGGAAACACCATATATTTT.